This TCR beta chain was profiled in a study of preoperative IRX-2 immunotherapy in early breast cancer. The data were produced by immunoSEQ multiplex PCR, yet TCRdb's version contains in-frame clones alone and is incomplete. This sample yields roughly 30,000 clones, of which about four fifths are seen a single time; around 2.3% belongs to the top ten. Treatment given: preoperative locoregional IRX-2 cytokine immunotherapy. Samples came from a phase Ib trial of preoperative locoregional IRX-2 cytokine immunotherapy. Judged by abundance, this clone is medium-sized. CDR3 length: 14 residues. The V gene's germline CDR1 is SGHNT and CDR2 YENEEA. V was cut by 5 bases and J by 6 bases, with 13 bases left in between.

The J gene is TRBJ2-2, the V gene TRBV11-3; TRBD2 might be the D (5 bases). The sequencing here drew on lymph node tissue, taken from a patient treated with IRX-2 immunotherapy. This receptor was taken from a human donor with breast cancer. CDR3 protein: CASSLETGAGELFF. In DNA form, the CDR3 reads TGTGCCAGCAGCCTCGAAACCGGGGCCGGGGAGCTGTTTTTT. The complete variable domain, with remaining parts taken from reference TRBV11-3 and TRBJ2-2, reads EAGVVQSPRYKIIEKKQPVAFWCNPISGHNTLYWYLQNLGQGPELLIRYENEEAVDDSQLPKDRFSAERLKGVDSTLKIQPAELGDSAVYLCASSLETGAGELFFGEGSRLTVL.